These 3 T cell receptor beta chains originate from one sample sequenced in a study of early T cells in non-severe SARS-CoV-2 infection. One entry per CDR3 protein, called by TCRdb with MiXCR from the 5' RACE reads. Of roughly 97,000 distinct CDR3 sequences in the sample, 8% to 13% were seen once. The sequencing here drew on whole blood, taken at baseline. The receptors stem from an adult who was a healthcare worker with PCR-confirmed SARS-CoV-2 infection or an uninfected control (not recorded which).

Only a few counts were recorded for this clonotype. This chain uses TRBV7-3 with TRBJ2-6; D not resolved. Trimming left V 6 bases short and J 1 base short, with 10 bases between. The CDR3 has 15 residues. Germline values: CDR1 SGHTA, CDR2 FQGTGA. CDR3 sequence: CASSPILSGANVLTF. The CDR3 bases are TGTGCCAGCAGTCCCATCCTGTCTGGGGCCAACGTCCTGACTTTC.

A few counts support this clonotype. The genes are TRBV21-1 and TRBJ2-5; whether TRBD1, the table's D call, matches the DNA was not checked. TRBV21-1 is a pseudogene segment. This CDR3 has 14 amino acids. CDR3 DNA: TGTGCCAGCAGCAAAGAGGCCAGGGGAGAGACCCAGTACTTC. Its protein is CASSKEARGETQYF.

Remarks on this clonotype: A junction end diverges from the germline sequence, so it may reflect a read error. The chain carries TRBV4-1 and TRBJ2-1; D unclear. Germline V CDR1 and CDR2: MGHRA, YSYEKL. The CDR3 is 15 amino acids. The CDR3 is CASSQDRTVYNEQFF. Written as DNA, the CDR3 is TGCGCCAGCAGTCAAGATCGGACGGTCTACAATGAGCAGTTCTTC.